This T cell receptor (beta chain) stems from a study of metastatic and nonmetastatic thyroid tumors. Looking at the study overall: Repertoire comparisons spanned blood and tumor or nodule tissue from malignant and benign thyroid patients. Study-wide results and caveats: Malignant thyroid tumors reportedly had TCR beta diversity that was significantly higher than in benign nodules, in blood and tumor.

The sample holds many counts of this clone. Its antigen is unidentified. At one end the junction does not follow the germline gene, possibly because of a read error. In the same sample, other DNA sequences code for this CDR3. Per the authors' pipeline: A papillary thyroid cancer distant-metastasis classifier was built from CDR3 differences across clinicopathological groups. TCRdb re-analyzed the PCR reads using MiXCR. The V and J calls were not made by the authors but by TCRdb's processing. This table holds about 27,000 clones, about 16% found once. Looked up from germline, CDR1 is WNHNN and CDR2 is SYGVQD (reference sequence). The CDR3 has 13 amino acids. Before thyroid surgery, none of the patients had received any treatment.

Sequenced material: blood. The chain links TRBV10-1 to TRBJ2-3, with TRBD2 identical over 7 bases. The sequence came from a male donor with papillary thyroid cancer or a benign thyroid nodule (not recorded which). Some clones in this sample may be carry-over from other donors' samples. CDR3 residues: CASSENAGDTQYF. CDR3 bases: TGCGCCAGCAGTGAGAATGCGGGGGATACACAGTATTTT.